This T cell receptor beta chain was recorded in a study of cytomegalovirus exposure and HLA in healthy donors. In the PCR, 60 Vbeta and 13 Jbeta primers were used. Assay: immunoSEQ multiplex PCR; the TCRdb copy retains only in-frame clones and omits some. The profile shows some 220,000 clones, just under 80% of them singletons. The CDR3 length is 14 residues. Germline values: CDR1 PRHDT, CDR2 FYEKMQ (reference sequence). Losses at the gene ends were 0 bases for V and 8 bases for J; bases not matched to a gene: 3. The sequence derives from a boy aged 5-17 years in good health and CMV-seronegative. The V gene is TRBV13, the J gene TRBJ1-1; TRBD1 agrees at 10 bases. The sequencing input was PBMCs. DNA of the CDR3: TGTGCCAGCAGCTTAGGGACAGGGGGCAGCGAAGCTTTCTTT. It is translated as CASSLGTGGSEAFF.